This T cell receptor beta chain was sequenced for a study of beta chain features in type 1 diabetes (dated by TCRdb to 2017 to 2018). For the wider study: Patients and healthy donors did not differ in mean age, gender distribution, total cell number or subset yield. In the study, TCRB repertoires of sorted circulating CD4+ T cell subsets from recently diagnosed type 1 diabetes patients were compared with those of matched healthy donors. A total of some 100,000,000 sorted cells were examined across all samples, and a strong correlation was observed between cell number per subset and RNA yield. Naive and central memory subsets were obtained from all 28 donors, but regulatory and stem cell-like memory subsets were isolated from only 8 patients and roughly 8 healthy donors. Broader findings and caveats from the paper: At VDJ recombination sites, patients with type 1 diabetes made fewer insertions and deleted more nucleotides, a pattern implying thymic rearrangement abnormalities. Because cDNA was sequenced instead of genomic DNA, highly expressing activated cells could be over-represented, though the groups showed no difference in activation or CD3 levels. Only small numbers of individuals were included in the HLA sub-analyses, which left unresolved whether HLA type had any influence on TCRB rearrangement. Shorter templates might have been favored by PCR, but patient and control samples were amplified and corrected together, so both groups would have been affected equally by any skew. Naive, central memory and regulatory TCRB repertoires appeared to be more alike among patients than among healthy donors. Type 1 diabetes patients showed a moderate but significant shortening of TCRB CDR3 length in all four CD4+ subsets.

To note about this clone: What this receptor recognizes is not known. The record has no base qualities; no much larger clone is one base away.

Each donor gave one peripheral blood draw, averaging roughly 120 mL, which was collected into heparinised tubes. Naive, central memory, regulatory and stem cell-like memory CD4+ T cells were sorted on a BD FACSAria II using a panel including CD45RO, CCR7, CD25, CD127, CD95 and CD27. All sorted populations exceeded 95% purity. PBMCs were isolated immediately by Lymphoprep density gradient centrifugation and stained directly without culture. Samples were stained and sorted in pairs, with one healthy donor and one patient per experiment, so that batch effects were minimized. The entire isolated RNA was reverse transcribed using the High Capacity cDNA Reverse Transcription Kit, and thus expressed TCRB transcripts were sequenced. Naive, central memory and regulatory T cell samples underwent deep immunoSEQ sequencing, averaging roughly 3.5 million total reads per sample. Sorted cells were lysed in RLT buffer, and RNA was extracted using DNase-treated RNeasy Micro or Mini kits according to cell number. Each cell subset was processed on its own to prevent cross-contamination, while patient and healthy donor samples were processed together. The immunoSEQ multiplex PCR was used to amplify TCRB sequences from cDNA, yielding 87-bp fragments that span the CDR3 region. Sequencing of the amplicons was done on the Illumina HiSeq platform. Per the source publication's procedure: PCR bias was corrected computationally using synthetic template baselines, and reads within Hamming distance 2 were collapsed, with unmergeable singletons discarded. By aligning reads against IMGT, V, D and J genes, CDR3 length, and insertions or deletions at six rearrangement sites were assigned. Within each subset, clonotype counts were normalized to sorted cell number, and only after that were true diversity and Gini coefficients computed with the tcR R package. The overlap coefficient, calculated on TCRB nucleotide sequences, was used to quantify repertoire sharing. Out-of-frame TCRB sequences from naive cells were analyzed as a proxy for the pre-selection repertoire. Drawn from immuneACCESS, this table holds only the in-frame rearrangements with V and J called that TCRdb kept. Clones are partly lost; checked studies trace under half to an unresolved V gene and leave the rest unexplained. V, J and clone size reflect that table, while D and trimming were determined from the DNA. The sample contains some 200,000 clones, 16% of them found a single time. The ten biggest clones cover 0.085% of the sample.

Spanning cysteine to phenylalanine, the CDR3 consists of 14 amino acids. Of all the DNA, just the CDR3 is kept, 42 bases in frame from base 1. In the germline V gene (reference sequence), CDR1 corresponds to GTSNPN and CDR2 to SVGIG. V drops 4 bases and J drops 4 bases, leaving 13 bases in between. Sequences were obtained from naive CD4+ T cells from blood. The sample's cell subset or site label, decoded: true naive CD4+ T cells. The V and J segments used are TRBV30 and TRBJ2-2, with TRBD1 as a weak D call on 6 bases. This TCR came from a man under 40 with type 1 diabetes. The nucleotides read TGTGCCTGGAAGGAACAGGGTGGCACCGGGGAGCTGTTTTTT. It specifies CAWKEQGGTGELFF.